A selection of T cell receptor beta chains follows, all from one sample in a study of T-cell reconstitution after alpha-beta-depleted transplantation in children. TCRdb reanalysed the PCR reads using MiXCR and keeps one entry per CDR3 protein. This table has some 100,000 distinct CDR3 sequences, around 15% appearing once. This specimen consisted of PBMCs, mostly from graft donor cells, obtained 180 days after TCRalphabeta/CD19-depleted stem cell transplant. The receptors stem from a male patient aged 2 to 9 who had a stem cell transplant for acute lymphoblastic leukemia, so the T cells may come from the graft donor. Both conserved end residues are part of each CDR3.

v_call	j_call	cdr3_aa
TRBV29-1	TRBJ2-2	CSVDGGTGELFF
TRBV18	TRBJ2-2	CASRATQNTGELFF
TRBV4-1	TRBJ2-7	CASSTGTYSYEQYF
TRBV20-1	TRBJ2-3	CSASSPRLAGSTDTQYF
TRBV5-1	TRBJ1-1	CASSLVSPNTEAFF
TRBV4-2	TRBJ2-1	CASSQEISGNEQFF
TRBV11-1	TRBJ1-5	CASRQGSGFLGDQPQHF
TRBV9	TRBJ2-7	CASSPNSRQRPFYEQYF
TRBV12-3/TRBV12-4	TRBJ1-2	CASISPEWGRFINNGYTF
TRBV5-1	TRBJ1-5	CASSLGLRLGNQPQHF
TRBV11-2	TRBJ2-3	CASSSLGAGLTDTQYF
TRBV30	TRBJ2-7	CAWSVKGTVDEQYF
TRBV11-3	TRBJ2-1	CASSLRGGGSDEQFF
TRBV29-1	TRBJ1-1	CSVGRDIVNTEAFF
TRBV6-2/TRBV6-3	TRBJ2-1	CASSLQAEQFF
TRBV5-1	TRBJ2-3	CASSDGTLSTDTQYF
TRBV12-3/TRBV12-4	TRBJ1-5	CASSSTGPVTLYSNQPQHF
TRBV20-1	TRBJ1-1	CSAPTGTTKDTEAFF
TRBV6-1	TRBJ2-2	CASSEQPNTGELFF
TRBV9	TRBJ1-6	CASSHHSTLLGNNSPLHF
TRBV24-1	TRBJ1-1	CATSDLEFWGPAFF
TRBV12-3/TRBV12-4	TRBJ2-5	CASSLVFRTEETQYF
TRBV20-1	TRBJ2-7	CSAWVGAGGNEQYF
TRBV10-3	TRBJ2-1	CAITEEGFSHYNNEQFF